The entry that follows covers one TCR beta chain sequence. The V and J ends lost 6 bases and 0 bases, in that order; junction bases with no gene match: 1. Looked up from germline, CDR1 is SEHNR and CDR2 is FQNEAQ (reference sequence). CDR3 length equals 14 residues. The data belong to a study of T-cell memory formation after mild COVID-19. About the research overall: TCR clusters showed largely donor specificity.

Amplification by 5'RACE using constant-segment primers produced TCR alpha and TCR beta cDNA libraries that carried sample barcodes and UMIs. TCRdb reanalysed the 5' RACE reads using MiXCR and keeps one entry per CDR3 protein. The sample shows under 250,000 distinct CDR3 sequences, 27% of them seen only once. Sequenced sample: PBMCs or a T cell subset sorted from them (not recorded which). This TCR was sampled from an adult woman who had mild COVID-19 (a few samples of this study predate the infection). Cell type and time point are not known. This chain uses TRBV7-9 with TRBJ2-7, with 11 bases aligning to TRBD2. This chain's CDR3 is CASSGLAGSYEQYF. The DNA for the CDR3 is TGTGCCAGCAGTGGACTAGCGGGCTCCTACGAGCAGTACTTC.